These 28 T cell receptor beta chains were all obtained from the same sample, sequenced in a study of early T cells in non-severe SARS-CoV-2 infection. TCRdb called the 5' RACE reads again in MiXCR, with one record for every CDR3 protein. The data hold tens of thousands of distinct CDR3 sequences, with 12% observed a single time. What was sequenced was whole blood. These receptors were obtained from an adult who was a healthcare worker with PCR-confirmed SARS-CoV-2 infection or an uninfected control (not recorded which).

This clonotype was detected many times. The rearrangement links TRBV20-1 to TRBJ1-2; no clear D. Trimming left V 3 bases short and J 1 base short, with 6 bases between. The CDR3 runs 12 residues. CDR1 is DFQATT and CDR2 is SNEGSKA in the germline V gene (reference sequence). CDR3 DNA sequence: TGCAGTGCTAGTCTGCGTAACTATGGCTACACCTTC. Its protein is CSASLRNYGYTF.

This rearrangement joins TRBV20-1 to TRBJ2-2; 9 nucleotides agree with TRBD2. This CDR3 contains 14 residues. Germline-derived CDR1 and CDR2 are DFQATT and SNEGSKA (reference sequence). With V trimmed by 3 bases and J by 5 bases, 4 bases remained unmatched. CDR3 amino acids: CSASLSGRTGELFF. Here the CDR3 DNA reads TGCAGTGCTAGTCTTAGCGGGAGAACCGGGGAGCTGTTTTTT.

This clonotype was observed a handful of times. V is TRBV19 and J is TRBJ1-3, with D hard to call. Germline assignment: CDR1 LNHDA and CDR2 SQIVND (reference sequence). CDR3 size: 14 residues. Trimming took off 6 bases at V and 2 bases at J, with 11 bases between the two ends. The CDR3 nucleotides are TGTGCCAGTAGAGTGGGGATGACTGGAAACACCATATATTTT. Amino acids: CASRVGMTGNTIYF.

The V gene is TRBV20-1, the J gene TRBJ2-3; D perhaps matches TRBD1 (5 bases). Germline V lookup: CDR1 DFQATT, CDR2 SNEGSKA (reference sequence). The germline V and J ends were trimmed by 4 bases and 4 bases, with 12 bases remaining between them. There are 13 residues in the CDR3. This CDR3 reads CSAIQGWADTQYF. CDR3 nucleotide sequence: TGCAGTGCTATCCAGGGTTGGGCAGATACGCAGTATTTT.

This clonotype was counted between two and nine times. V is TRBV6-5 and J is TRBJ1-2, with TRBD1 matching 7 bases. Germline values: CDR1 MNHEY, CDR2 SVGAGI. The V gene end was trimmed by 5 bases and the J gene end by 4 bases; junction bases not matched to a gene: 10. This CDR3 has 15 residues. The DNA of the CDR3 is TGTGCCAGCAGTACGACAGGGTCTGGTGGCTATGGCTACACCTTC. Translation gives CASSTTGSGGYGYTF.

V usage is TRBV11-2 and J usage is TRBJ1-3; a weak D match, TRBD1 (5 bases). V was shortened by 5 bases and J by 7 bases, with 18 bases between the two germline ends. This CDR3 is 15 amino acids long. Per germline, CDR1 SGHAT and CDR2 FQNNGV. CDR3 nucleotide sequence: TGTGCCAGCAGCCGAATGGGGGTAGCACGGAACACCATATATTTT. Amino acids: CASSRMGVARNTIYF.

This clonotype occurred a few times. The rearrangement links TRBV11-3 to TRBJ1-1; D might be TRBD1 (6 bases). The CDR3 has 17 amino acids. V lost 6 bases, J lost 4 bases, and 24 bases lay in between. The germline V gene encodes CDR1 SGHNT and CDR2 YENEEA. In nucleotides, the CDR3 is TGTGCCAGCAGGGCGCTGGGGGCAAGCATCTCCTCCACTGAAGCTTTCTTT. Amino acids: CASRALGASISSTEAFF.

V usage is TRBV29-1 and J usage is TRBJ1-2; no clear D. The CDR3 sequence is 13 residues long. Trimming removed 4 bases from V and 4 bases from J, with 13 bases in between. In germline, CDR1 is SQVTM, CDR2 ANQGSEA. CDR3 sequence reads: CSVGSESTYGYTF. The CDR3 DNA reads TGCAGCGTTGGAAGTGAGTCAACCTATGGCTACACCTTC.

Here the CDR3 reads CASRTSGGMGNEQFF. As DNA, the CDR3 is TGTGCCAGCAGGACTAGCGGGGGCATGGGGAATGAGCAGTTCTTC. The chain is built from TRBV6-6 and TRBJ2-1, with 12 positions matching TRBD2. The CDR3 loop spans 15 amino acids. V dropped 6 bases and J dropped 7; count of bases not matched to a gene: 7. Germline V gives CDR1 MNHNY, CDR2 SVGAGI (reference sequence).

This clonotype occurred many times. The chain links TRBV5-1 to TRBJ2-3; D call uncertain. V lost 0 bases to trimming and J lost 2 bases, with 10 bases between them. This CDR3 comprises 15 residues. Germline V lookup: CDR1 SGHRS, CDR2 YFSETQ. This chain's CDR3 is CASSLEGINTDTQYF. The CDR3 DNA reads TGCGCCAGCAGCTTGGAAGGTATTAACACAGATACGCAGTATTTT. The entire variable domain, with the rest obtained from reference TRBV5-1 and TRBJ2-3, is as follows: KAGVTQTPRYLIKTRGQQVTLSCSPISGHRSVSWYQQTPGQGLQFLFEYFSETQRNKGNFPGRFSGRQFSNSRSEMNVSTLELGDSALYLCASSLEGINTDTQYFGPGTRLTVL.

This clonotype was detected only a few times. The V gene is TRBV5-6, the J gene TRBJ1-2; possible D gene TRBD1, 5 bases. The ends were cut back, 1 base at V and 3 bases at J, with 13 bases in the middle. CDR3 length equals 15 residues. Germline V CDR1 and CDR2: SGHDT, YYEEEE. The CDR3 bases are TGTGCCAGCAGCTTGTGGGGCCTCCCCCACTATGGCTACACCTTC. Translation: CASSLWGLPHYGYTF.

There are a few counts of this clonotype. The chain combines TRBV5-6 with TRBJ2-4; perhaps TRBD2 as D (6 bases). This CDR3 is 12 amino acids long. Trimming cost V 2 bases and J 15 bases, with 15 bases left between them. The V gene's germline CDR1 is SGHDT and CDR2 YYEEEE. The CDR3 nucleotides read TGTGCCAGCAGCTTCACCGCGGGGCTGGCGTACTTC. This translates into CASSFTAGLAYF.

This clonotype was recorded a few times. The gene calls are TRBV12-3 or TRBV12-4 and TRBJ1-4; 8 bases fit TRBD1. The CDR3 runs to 15 residues. V lost 4 bases and J lost 8; bases outside the gene matches: 9. The CDR3, as DNA: TGTGCCAGCAGTTCTAACGGACAGGGTTGGGAAAAACTGTTTTTT. This codes for CASSSNGQGWEKLFF.

Comment on this clonotype: This may be a read error: a much more frequent sequence differs by one nucleotide. The rearrangement uses TRBV3-1 and TRBJ2-3; D is uncertain. The CDR3 has 13 residues. Germline V gene sequence: CDR1 LGHDT, CDR2 YNNKEL (reference sequence). The chain's CDR3 is CASNQDPKYTQYF. For the CDR3, the DNA is TGTGCCAGCAACCAAGATCCGAAGTATACGCAGTATTTT.

There are many counts of this clonotype. The V and J genes are TRBV27 and TRBJ1-1; 11 bases are shared with TRBD1. This CDR3 comprises 14 residues. Germline V gene sequence: CDR1 MNHEY, CDR2 SMNVEV (reference sequence). V lost 6 bases, J lost 5 bases, and 5 bases stayed unmatched. The DNA for the CDR3 is TGTGCCAGCAGGGACAGGGGGCTTTGGACTGAAGCTTTCTTT. Translation gives CASRDRGLWTEAFF.

This clonotype was found many times. The chain is built from TRBV3-1 and TRBJ2-3, with D possibly TRBD2 on 5 matching bases. CDR3 length: 15 residues. The germline CDR1 and CDR2 sequences are LGHDT and YNNKEL (reference sequence). V was clipped by 3 bases and J by 2 bases, with 12 bases between them. The DNA for the CDR3 is TGTGCCAGCAGCCATCTCGGGGATTACACAGATACGCAGTATTTT. It encodes CASSHLGDYTDTQYF.

This clonotype was seen ten or more times. CDR3: CASSDDVQPQHF. CDR3 DNA sequence: TGTGCCAGCAGTGATGATGTCCAGCCCCAGCATTTT. The rearrangement joins TRBV25-1 to TRBJ1-5; D unresolved. The CDR3 sequence is 12 residues long. Germline V gene sequence: CDR1 MGHDK, CDR2 SYGVNS. V dropped 3 bases and J dropped 7 bases, with 7 bases sitting between them.

The table lists this clonotype with a few counts. The rearrangement uses TRBV5-1 and TRBJ2-7; no reliable D call. The germline V gene encodes CDR1 SGHRS and CDR2 YFSETQ. The CDR3 runs 13 residues. V was shortened by 4 bases and J by 1 base, with 9 bases between the two germline ends. Written as DNA, the CDR3 is TGCGCCAGCAGCCCGGACGGTTCCTACGAGCAGTACTTC. Encoded protein: CASSPDGSYEQYF.

V and J are TRBV18 and TRBJ2-1; D remains unclear. CDR1 is KGHSH and CDR2 is LQKENI in the germline V gene. Trimming cost V 1 base and J 8 bases, with 6 bases left between them. This CDR3 is 12 amino acids long. CDR3: CASSPRGYEQFF. The CDR3, as DNA: TGTGCCAGCTCACCACGCGGCTATGAGCAGTTCTTC.

This clonotype was recorded at least ten times. The chain uses TRBV7-9 and TRBJ2-7; unclear D gene. CDR3 size: 14 residues. V lost 5 bases and J lost 0, with 11 bases in between. The germline V gene encodes CDR1 SEHNR and CDR2 FQNEAQ (reference sequence). In DNA, the CDR3 is TGTGCCAGCAGCCCCCTTTATCTCTCCTACGAGCAGTACTTC. Amino acids: CASSPLYLSYEQYF.

This clonotype was detected ten times or more. The chain is built from TRBV7-6 and TRBJ2-7; D may be TRBD1 (5 bases). From germline, CDR1 is SGHVS and CDR2 FNYEAQ. Trimming pared 1 base from V and 3 bases from J, leaving 7 bases between. CDR3 size: 13 residues. The CDR3 bases are TGTGCCAGCAGCTTAGGGACATTCTACGAGCAGTACTTC. Translated, it gives CASSLGTFYEQYF.

This clonotype was seen ten or more times. The rearrangement links TRBV18 to TRBJ2-2; possible D gene TRBD1, 5 bases. Germline V gene data show CDR1 as KGHSH and CDR2 as LQKENI. The CDR3 has 17 residues. Trimming cost V 2 bases and J 0 bases, with 13 bases left between them. The CDR3 sequence: CASSPKYGHPNTGELFF. CDR3 in DNA: TGTGCCAGCTCACCAAAATACGGACACCCGAACACCGGGGAGCTGTTTTTT.

This clonotype showed up many times. The gene calls are TRBV30 and TRBJ2-1, with 7 nucleotides matching TRBD2. The germline gives CDR1 GTSNPN, CDR2 SVGIG (reference sequence). The CDR3 length is 15 residues. V shed 2 bases, J shed 6 bases, and the junction held 10 bases outside the gene matches. The CDR3 protein is CAWSLGLAATNEQFF. Written as DNA, the CDR3 is TGTGCCTGGAGTCTCGGGCTAGCGGCTACCAATGAGCAGTTCTTC.

This clonotype was found a few times. The chain employs TRBV11-2 and TRBJ2-5; D call uncertain. The germline CDR1 and CDR2 sequences are SGHAT and FQNNGV. Trimming shortened V by 0 bases and J by 4 bases, and 6 bases separated the two germline ends. This CDR3 contains 13 residues. The CDR3, as DNA: TGTGCCAGCAGCTTAGAATTCGGAGAGACCCAGTACTTC. Protein product: CASSLEFGETQYF.

This clonotype appeared many times. This CDR3 reads CAWSGTGGHQPQHF. CDR3 DNA sequence: TGTGCCTGGAGTGGGACAGGGGGACATCAGCCCCAGCATTTT. This chain joins TRBV30 and TRBJ1-5, with 10 bases lining up with TRBD1. The CDR3 has 14 residues. Per germline, CDR1 GTSNPN and CDR2 SVGIG (reference sequence). The V gene end was trimmed by 1 base and the J gene end by 5 bases; junction bases not matched to a gene: 2.

This clonotype was seen repeatedly, ten times or more. The chain uses TRBV6-6 and TRBJ2-7; TRBD1 aligns across 11 bases. The CDR3 loop spans 16 amino acids. Germline-derived CDR1 and CDR2 are MNHNY and SVGAGI (reference sequence). The ends lost 1 base at V and 4 bases at J; junction bases unmatched: 6. CDR3 DNA sequence: TGTGCCAGCAGTTACTTATACCGGGACAGGGGGTACGAGCAGTACTTC. It codes for CASSYLYRDRGYEQYF.

This chain links TRBV5-5 with TRBJ2-2; D could derive from TRBD1 or TRBD2 (5 bases each). The CDR3 is 15 amino acids. The V end lost 0 bases, the J end lost 3 bases, and 9 bases lay between the germline ends. Germline loops: CDR1 SGHKS, CDR2 YYEKEE (reference sequence). Here the CDR3 reads CASSLGGRDTGELFF. The DNA for the CDR3 is TGTGCCAGCAGCTTGGGGGGACGAGACACCGGGGAGCTGTTTTTT.

There are a few counts of this clonotype. The chain is built from TRBV5-1 and TRBJ2-7; D gene uncertain. Germline V gene data show CDR1 as SGHRS and CDR2 as YFSETQ. Trimming stripped 4 bases from V and 5 bases from J, with 7 bases between. There are 11 residues in the CDR3. The CDR3 loop is CASSTGHEQYF. Here the CDR3 DNA reads TGCGCCAGCAGCACCGGCCACGAGCAGTACTTC. The full variable domain, completed using reference TRBV5-1 and TRBJ2-7, is KAGVTQTPRYLIKTRGQQVTLSCSPISGHRSVSWYQQTPGQGLQFLFEYFSETQRNKGNFPGRFSGRQFSNSRSEMNVSTLELGDSALYLCASSTGHEQYFGPGTRLTVT.